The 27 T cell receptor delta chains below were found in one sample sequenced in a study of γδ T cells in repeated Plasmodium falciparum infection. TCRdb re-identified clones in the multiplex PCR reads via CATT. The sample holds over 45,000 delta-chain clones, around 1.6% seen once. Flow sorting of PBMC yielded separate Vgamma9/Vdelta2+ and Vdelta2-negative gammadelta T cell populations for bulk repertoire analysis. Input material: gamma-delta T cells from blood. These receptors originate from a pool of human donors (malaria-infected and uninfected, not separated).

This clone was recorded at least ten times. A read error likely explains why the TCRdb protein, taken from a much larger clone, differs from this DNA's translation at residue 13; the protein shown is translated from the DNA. The CDR3: CALGELPWGIRGAPADKLIF. The DNA of the CDR3 is TGTGCTCTTGGGGAACTCCCCTGGGGGATACGCGGCGCCCCGGCGGATAAACTCATCTTT. The chain has TRDV1 and TRDJ1; 12 bases match TRDD3. No J gene is reported in TCRdb; it was inferred here by comparing the DNA with germline. CDR3 size: 20 residues. Germline V gene sequence: CDR1 TSWWSYY, CDR2 QGS. Trimming removed 0 bases from V and 5 bases from J; junction bases left unmatched: 16.

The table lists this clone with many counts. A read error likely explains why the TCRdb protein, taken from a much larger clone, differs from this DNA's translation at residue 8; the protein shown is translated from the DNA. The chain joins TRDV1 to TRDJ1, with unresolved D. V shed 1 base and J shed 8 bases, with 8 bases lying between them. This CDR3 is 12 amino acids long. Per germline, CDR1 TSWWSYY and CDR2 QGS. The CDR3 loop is CALGERGDKLIF. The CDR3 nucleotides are TGTGCTCTTGGGGAACGGGGCGACAAACTCATCTTT.

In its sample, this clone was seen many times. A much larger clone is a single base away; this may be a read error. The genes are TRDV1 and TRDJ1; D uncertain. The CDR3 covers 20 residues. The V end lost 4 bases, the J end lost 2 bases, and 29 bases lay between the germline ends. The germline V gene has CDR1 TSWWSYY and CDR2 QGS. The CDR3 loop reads CALGAIPVDLKGRKTDKLIF. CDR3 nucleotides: TGTGCTCTTGGGGCAATACCGGTGGATTTAAAAGGGCGTAAGACCGATAAACTCATCTTT.

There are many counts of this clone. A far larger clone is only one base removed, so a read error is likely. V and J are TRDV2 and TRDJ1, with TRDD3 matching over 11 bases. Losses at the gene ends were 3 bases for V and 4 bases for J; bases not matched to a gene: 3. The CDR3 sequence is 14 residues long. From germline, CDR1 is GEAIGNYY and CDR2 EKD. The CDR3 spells CACDPGGYIDKLIF. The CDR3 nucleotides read TGTGCCTGTGACCCTGGGGGATACATCGATAAACTCATCTTT.

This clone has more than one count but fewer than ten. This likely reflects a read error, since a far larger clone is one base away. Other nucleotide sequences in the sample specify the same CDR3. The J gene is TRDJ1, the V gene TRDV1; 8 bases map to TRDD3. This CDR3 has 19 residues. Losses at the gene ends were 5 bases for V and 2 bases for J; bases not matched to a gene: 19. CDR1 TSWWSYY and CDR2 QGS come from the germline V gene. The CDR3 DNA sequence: TGTGCTCTTGGGCCACGTGGCGGGGGGGATAATGGCGGGACCGATAAACTCATCTTT. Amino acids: CALGPRGGGDNGGTDKLIF.

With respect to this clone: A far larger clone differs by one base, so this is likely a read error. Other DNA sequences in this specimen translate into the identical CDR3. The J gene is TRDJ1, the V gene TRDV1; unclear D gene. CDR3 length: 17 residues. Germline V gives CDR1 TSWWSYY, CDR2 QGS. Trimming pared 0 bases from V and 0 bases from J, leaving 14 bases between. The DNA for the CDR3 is TGTGCTCTTGGGGAACTAGCGCCTCTAAGAGACACCGATAAACTCATCTTT. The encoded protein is CALGELAPLRDTDKLIF.

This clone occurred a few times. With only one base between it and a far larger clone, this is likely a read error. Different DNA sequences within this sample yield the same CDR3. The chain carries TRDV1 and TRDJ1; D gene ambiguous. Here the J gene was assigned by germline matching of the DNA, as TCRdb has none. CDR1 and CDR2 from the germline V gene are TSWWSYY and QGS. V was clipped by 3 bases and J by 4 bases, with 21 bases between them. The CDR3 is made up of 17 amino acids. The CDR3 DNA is TGTGCTCTTGGGGATGGTAAAACCGTCGACCGTGGCGATAAACTCATCTTT. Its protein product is CALGDGKTVDRGDKLIF.

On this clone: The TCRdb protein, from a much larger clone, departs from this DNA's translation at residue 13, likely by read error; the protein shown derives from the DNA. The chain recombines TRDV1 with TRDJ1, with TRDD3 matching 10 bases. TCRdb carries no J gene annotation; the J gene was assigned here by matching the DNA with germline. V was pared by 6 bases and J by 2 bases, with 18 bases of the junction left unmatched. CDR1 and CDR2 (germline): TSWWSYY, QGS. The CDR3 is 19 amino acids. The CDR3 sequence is CALGLSTGGFVGQTDKLIF. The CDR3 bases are TGTGCTCTTGGCCTCAGTACTGGGGGATTTGTCGGTCAAACCGATAAACTCATCTTT.

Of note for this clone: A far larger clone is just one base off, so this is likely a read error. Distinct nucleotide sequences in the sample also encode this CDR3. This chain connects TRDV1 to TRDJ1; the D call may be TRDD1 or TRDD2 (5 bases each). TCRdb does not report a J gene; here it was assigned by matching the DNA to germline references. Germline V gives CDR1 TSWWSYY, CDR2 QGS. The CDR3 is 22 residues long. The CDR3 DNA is TGTGCCCTTGGGAAATCCCCTTCGGTGGGACCGAATAAGACTAAGTACACCGATAAACTCATCTTT. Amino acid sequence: CALGKSPSVGPNKTKYTDKLIF.

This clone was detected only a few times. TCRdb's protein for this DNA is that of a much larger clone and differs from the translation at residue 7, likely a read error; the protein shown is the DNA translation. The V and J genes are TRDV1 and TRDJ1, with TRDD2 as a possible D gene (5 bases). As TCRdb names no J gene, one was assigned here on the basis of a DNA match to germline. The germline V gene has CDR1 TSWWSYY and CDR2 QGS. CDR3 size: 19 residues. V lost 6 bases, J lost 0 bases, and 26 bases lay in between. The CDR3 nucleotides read TGTGCTCTTGGATCTTCCCTCCCCGGTCATCCCGCCCACACCGATAAACTCATCTTT. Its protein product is CALGSSLPGHPAHTDKLIF.

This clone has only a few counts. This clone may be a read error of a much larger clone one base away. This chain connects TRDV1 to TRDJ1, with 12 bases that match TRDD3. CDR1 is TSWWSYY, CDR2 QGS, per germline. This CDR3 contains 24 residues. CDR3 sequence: CALGEGGSDSDWGILTPRRDKLIF. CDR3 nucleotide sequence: TGTGCTCTTGGGGAAGGCGGGTCAGATTCCGACTGGGGGATACTCACACCGCGTCGCGATAAACTCATCTTC.

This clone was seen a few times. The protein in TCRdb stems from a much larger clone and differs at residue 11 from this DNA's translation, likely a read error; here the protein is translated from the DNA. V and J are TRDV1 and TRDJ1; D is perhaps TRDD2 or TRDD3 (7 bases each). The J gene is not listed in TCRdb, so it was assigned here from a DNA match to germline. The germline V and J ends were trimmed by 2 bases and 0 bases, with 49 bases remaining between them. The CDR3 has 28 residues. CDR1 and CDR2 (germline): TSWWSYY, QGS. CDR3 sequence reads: CALGERRFLQAPGGPNQIPLPHTDKLIF. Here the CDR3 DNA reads TGTGCTCTTGGGGAAAGACGTTTCCTACAGGCCCCTGGGGGCCCAAATCAGATCCCCCTCCCCCACACCGATAAACTCATCTTT.

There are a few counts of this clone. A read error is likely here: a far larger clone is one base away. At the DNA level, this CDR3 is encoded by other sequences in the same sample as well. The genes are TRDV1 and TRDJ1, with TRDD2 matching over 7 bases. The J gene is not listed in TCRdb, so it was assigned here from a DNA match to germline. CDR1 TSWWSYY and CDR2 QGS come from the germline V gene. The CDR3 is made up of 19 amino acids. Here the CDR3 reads CALGEPGFLRSIDTDKLIF. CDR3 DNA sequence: TGTGCTCTCGGGGAACCGGGGTTCCTACGGTCTATAGACACCGATAAACTCATCTTT.

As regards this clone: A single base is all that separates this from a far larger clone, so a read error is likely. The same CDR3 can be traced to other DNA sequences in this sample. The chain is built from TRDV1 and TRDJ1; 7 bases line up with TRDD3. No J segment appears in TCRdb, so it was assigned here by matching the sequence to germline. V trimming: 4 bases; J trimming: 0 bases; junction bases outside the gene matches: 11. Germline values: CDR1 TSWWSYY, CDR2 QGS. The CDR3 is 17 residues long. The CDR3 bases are TGTGCTCTTGGGGTTCTACGTGGGATACTTTACACCGATAAACTCATCTTT. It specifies CALGVLRGILYTDKLIF.

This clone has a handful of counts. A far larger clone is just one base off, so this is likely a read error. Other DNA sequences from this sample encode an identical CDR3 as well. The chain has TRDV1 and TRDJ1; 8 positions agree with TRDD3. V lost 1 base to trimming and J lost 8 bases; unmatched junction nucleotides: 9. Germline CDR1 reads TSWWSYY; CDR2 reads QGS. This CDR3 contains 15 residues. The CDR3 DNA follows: TGTGCTCTTGGGGAACCGTGGGATACGCGCGACAAACTCATCTTT. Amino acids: CALGEPWDTRDKLIF.

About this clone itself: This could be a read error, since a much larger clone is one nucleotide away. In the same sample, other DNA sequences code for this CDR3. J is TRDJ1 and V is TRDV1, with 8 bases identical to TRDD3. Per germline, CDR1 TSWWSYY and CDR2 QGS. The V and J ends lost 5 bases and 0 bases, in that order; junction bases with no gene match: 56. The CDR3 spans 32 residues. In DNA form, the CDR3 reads TGTGCTCTTGGGAACCTCCCTACGGTTTACTGGGGGCCAAACCTTGGGGGACTGTTCCCTAATTCTAGAGGCCCGTACACCGATAAACTCATCTTT. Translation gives CALGNLPTVYWGPNLGGLFPNSRGPYTDKLIF.

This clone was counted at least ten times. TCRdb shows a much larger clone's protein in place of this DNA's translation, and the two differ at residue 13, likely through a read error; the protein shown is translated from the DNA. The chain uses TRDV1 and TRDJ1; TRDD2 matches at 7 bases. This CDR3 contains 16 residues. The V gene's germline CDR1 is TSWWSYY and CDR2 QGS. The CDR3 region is CALGETSSYSTDRLIF. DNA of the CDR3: TGTGCTCTTGGGGAAACATCTTCCTATAGCACCGATAGACTCATCTTT.

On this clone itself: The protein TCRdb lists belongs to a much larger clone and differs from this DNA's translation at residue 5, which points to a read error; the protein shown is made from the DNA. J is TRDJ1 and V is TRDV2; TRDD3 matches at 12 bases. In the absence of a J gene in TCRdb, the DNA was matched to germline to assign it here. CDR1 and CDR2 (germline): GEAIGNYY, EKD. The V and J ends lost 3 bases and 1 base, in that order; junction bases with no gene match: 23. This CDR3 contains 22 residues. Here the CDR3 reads CACDAVGLLGDTEFPLTDKLIF. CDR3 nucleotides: TGTGCCTGTGACGCCGTTGGGTTACTGGGGGATACAGAATTTCCCCTCACCGATAAACTCATCTTT.

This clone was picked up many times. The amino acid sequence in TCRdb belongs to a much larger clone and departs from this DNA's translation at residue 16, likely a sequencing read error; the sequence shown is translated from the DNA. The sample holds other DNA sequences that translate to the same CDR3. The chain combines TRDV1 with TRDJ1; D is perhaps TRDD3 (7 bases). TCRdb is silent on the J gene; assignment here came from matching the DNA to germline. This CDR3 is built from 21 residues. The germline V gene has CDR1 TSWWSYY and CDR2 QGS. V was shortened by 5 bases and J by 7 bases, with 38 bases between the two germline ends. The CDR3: CALGKGASSYRLVGGDVKLIF. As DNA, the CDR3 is TGTGCTCTTGGGAAGGGGGCCTCATCCTACCGGCTCGTTGGGGGAGACGTTAAACTCATCTTT.

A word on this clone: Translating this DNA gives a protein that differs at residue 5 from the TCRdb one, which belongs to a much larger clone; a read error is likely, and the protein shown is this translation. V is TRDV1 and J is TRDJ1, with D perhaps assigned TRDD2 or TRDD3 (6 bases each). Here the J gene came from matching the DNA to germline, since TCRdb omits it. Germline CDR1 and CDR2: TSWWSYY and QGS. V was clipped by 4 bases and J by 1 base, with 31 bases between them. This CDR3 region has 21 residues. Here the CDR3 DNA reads TGTGCTCTTGGGGGAAACTTCCTTATCGGGACTGGGAGAGTGTGCACCGATAAACTCATCTTT. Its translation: CALGGNFLIGTGRVCTDKLIF.

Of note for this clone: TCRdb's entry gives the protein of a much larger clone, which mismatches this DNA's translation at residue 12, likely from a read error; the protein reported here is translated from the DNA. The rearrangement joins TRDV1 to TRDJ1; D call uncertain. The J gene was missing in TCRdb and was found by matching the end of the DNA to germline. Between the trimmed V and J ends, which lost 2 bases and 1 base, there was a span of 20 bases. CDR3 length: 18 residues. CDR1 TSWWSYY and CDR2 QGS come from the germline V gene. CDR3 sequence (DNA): TGTGCTCTTGGGGAAACGGGAACGGTCGTACAAAGCACCGATAAACTCATCTTT. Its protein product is CALGETGTVVQSTDKLIF.

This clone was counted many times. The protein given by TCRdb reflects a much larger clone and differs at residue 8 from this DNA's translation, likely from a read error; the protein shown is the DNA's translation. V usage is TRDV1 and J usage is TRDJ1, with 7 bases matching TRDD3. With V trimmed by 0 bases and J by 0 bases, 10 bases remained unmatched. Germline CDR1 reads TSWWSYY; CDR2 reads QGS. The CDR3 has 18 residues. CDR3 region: CALGELGSHGGYTDKLIF. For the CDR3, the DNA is TGTGCTCTTGGGGAACTTGGATCGCACGGGGGATACACCGATAAACTCATCTTT.

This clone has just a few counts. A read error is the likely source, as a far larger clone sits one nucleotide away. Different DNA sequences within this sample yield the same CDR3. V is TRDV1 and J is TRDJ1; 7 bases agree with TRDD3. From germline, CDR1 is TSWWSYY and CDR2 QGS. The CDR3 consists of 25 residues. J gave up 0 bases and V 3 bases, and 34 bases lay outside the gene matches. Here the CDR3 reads CALGDPAYTHTGVLKPGGHTDKLIF. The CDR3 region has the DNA TGTGCTCTTGGGGATCCAGCCTACACCCATACTGGGGTCTTAAAGCCTGGTGGTCACACCGATAAACTCATCTTT.

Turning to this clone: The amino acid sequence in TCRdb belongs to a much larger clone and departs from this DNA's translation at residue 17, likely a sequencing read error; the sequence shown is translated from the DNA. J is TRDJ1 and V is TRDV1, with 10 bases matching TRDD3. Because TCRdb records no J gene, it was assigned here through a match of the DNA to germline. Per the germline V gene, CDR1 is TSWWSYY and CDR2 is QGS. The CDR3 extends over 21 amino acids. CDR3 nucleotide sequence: TGTGCTCTTGGATTCAGGCCTTCTTTCATTACTGGGGGATTCGACACCGGTAAACTCATCTTT. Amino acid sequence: CALGFRPSFITGGFDTGKLIF.

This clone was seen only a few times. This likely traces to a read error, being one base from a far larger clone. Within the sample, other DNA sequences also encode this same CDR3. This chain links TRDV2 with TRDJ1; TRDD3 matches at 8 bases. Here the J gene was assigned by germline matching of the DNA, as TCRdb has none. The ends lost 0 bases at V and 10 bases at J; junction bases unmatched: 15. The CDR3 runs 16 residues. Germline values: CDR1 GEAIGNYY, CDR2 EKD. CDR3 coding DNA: TGTGCCTGTGACACCGTTGAGGGATACGCCCCACATAGACTCATCTTT. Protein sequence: CACDTVEGYAPHRLIF.

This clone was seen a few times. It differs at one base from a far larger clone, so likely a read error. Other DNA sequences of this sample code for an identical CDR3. CDR3 in amino acids: CALGETTFPWGIPTSWDTRQMFF. DNA for the CDR3: TGCGCTCTTGGGGAAACGACCTTCCCCTGGGGGATACCCACCTCCTGGGACACCCGACAGATGTTTTTC. The chain combines TRDV1 with TRDJ3, with 11 bases identical to TRDD3. Germline matching of the DNA provided the J gene here, since TCRdb leaves it blank. This CDR3 spans 23 amino acids. The germline V gene encodes CDR1 TSWWSYY and CDR2 QGS.

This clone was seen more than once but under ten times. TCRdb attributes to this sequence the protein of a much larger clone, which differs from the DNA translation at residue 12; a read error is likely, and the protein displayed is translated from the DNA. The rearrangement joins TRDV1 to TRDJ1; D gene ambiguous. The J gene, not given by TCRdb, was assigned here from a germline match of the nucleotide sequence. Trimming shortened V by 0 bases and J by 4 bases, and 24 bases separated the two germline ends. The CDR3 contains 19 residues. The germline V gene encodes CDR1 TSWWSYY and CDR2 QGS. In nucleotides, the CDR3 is TGTGCTCTTGGGGAACTGGGAAAATGGTGGGCCCCCCGGGACGATAAACTCATCTTT. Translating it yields CALGELGKWWAPRDDKLIF.